Sequencing of this T cell receptor (beta chain) was carried out in a study of blood T cell repertoires in COVID-19. Study as a whole: From the United States, Italy and Spain came samples of acute and convalescent COVID-19. The cDNA or gDNA used as material had been derived from T cells, B-cell-depleted T cells, or PBMCs.

In the original workflow: Using reference gene primer amplification, nucleated cell counts were estimated. Produced via immunoSEQ multiplex PCR; TCRdb's table is partial and in-frame only. V, J and clone size derive from that table, while D and trimming were established from the DNA sequence. The sample shows approximately 86,000 clones, 80% to 90% of them seen only once. V dropped 5 bases and J dropped 2 bases, with 12 bases sitting between them. The CDR3 contains 14 residues. Germline CDR1 LNHDA, CDR2 SQIVND (reference sequence). The sequence was obtained from a man aged 45-60 years with acute or convalescent COVID-19. The sample consisted of peripheral blood. J is TRBJ2-5 and V is TRBV19; D is possibly TRBD2 (5 bases). CDR3 DNA: TGTGCCAGTAGTTACGGACTGGCACAAGAGACCCAGTACTTC. Protein: CASSYGLAQETQYF.